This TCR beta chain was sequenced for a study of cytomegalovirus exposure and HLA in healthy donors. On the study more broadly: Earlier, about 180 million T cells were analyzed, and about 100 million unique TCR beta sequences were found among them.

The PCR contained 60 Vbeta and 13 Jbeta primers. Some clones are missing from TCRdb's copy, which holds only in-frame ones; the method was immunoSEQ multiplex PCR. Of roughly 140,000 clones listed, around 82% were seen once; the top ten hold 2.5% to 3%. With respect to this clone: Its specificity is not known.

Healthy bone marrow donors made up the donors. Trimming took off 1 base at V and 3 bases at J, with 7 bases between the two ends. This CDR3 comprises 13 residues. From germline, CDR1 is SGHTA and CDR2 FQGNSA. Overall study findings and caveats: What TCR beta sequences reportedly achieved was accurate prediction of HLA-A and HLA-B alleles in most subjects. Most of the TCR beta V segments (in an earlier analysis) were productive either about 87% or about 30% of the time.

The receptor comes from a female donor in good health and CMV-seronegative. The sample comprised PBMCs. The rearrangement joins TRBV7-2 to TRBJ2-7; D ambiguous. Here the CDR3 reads CASSLVHLYEQYF. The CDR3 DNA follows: TGTGCCAGCAGCTTAGTACACCTCTACGAGCAGTACTTC.